The 18 T cell receptor beta chains below were found in one sample sequenced in a study of CD8 T cells in ankylosing spondylitis (dated by TCRdb to the late 2010s). The receptor library was made with 5' RACE. Sequencer: Illumina HiSeq 2500. Clones were called with MiXCR by TCRdb after fastp trimmed the public reads at Q25, and only in-frame beta chains were retained. Identical CDR3 proteins give one entry, which carries the most common genes and DNA. Present in this sample are roughly 120,000 distinct CDR3 sequences, roughly 13% of which were seen just once. Together, the top ten hold 2.5% to 3.5% of the sample. The specimen was blood, either unsorted or a sorted T cell fraction (not recorded which). The receptors were sampled from a female donor with ankylosing spondylitis or in good health (not recorded which).

The table lists this clonotype with a few counts. V and J are TRBV12-5 and TRBJ2-7; 9 nucleotides match TRBD1. The CDR3 sequence is 14 residues long. V was pared by 5 bases and J by 5 bases, with 7 bases of the junction left unmatched. The germline V gene has CDR1 LGHNT and CDR2 FRNRAP. Here the CDR3 reads CASGPGQGYHEQYF. The CDR3 DNA reads TGTGCTAGTGGTCCCGGACAGGGGTACCACGAGCAGTACTTC.

This clonotype was seen a handful of times. This chain connects TRBV20-1 to TRBJ2-1; perhaps TRBD2 as D (5 bases). From germline, CDR1 is DFQATT and CDR2 SNEGSKA (reference sequence). This CDR3 contains 17 residues. V lost 3 bases to trimming and J lost 0 bases, with 18 bases between them. The CDR3: CSASKFGSISSYNEQFF. CDR3 nucleotide sequence: TGCAGTGCTAGTAAATTTGGGAGTATAAGCTCCTACAATGAGCAGTTCTTC.

The chain joins TRBV5-1 to TRBJ1-1; no clear D. Trimming cost V 5 bases and J 1 base, with 15 bases left between them. The CDR3 runs to 15 residues. Germline V gives CDR1 SGHRS, CDR2 YFSETQ. Written as DNA, the CDR3 is TGCGCCAGCAGGATGACGGGGTGGGGGAACACTGAAGCTTTCTTT. Its translation is CASRMTGWGNTEAFF.

This clonotype has a handful of counts. The chain uses TRBV10-3 and TRBJ2-7; no clear D gene. Germline V gene lookup returns CDR1 ENHRY and CDR2 SYGVKD. CDR3 length equals 13 residues. The V end was cut by 4 bases, the J end by 1 base, with 8 bases between. The CDR3 DNA reads TGTGCCATCAGTGTGGACGGTTCCTACGAGCAGTACTTC. It translates to CAISVDGSYEQYF.

V usage is TRBV7-9 and J usage is TRBJ2-2, with D hard to call. Germline CDR1 and CDR2: SEHNR and FQNEAQ (reference sequence). This CDR3 is 14 amino acids long. The V gene lost 3 bases and the J gene lost 0 bases, with 5 bases spanning the gap. Written as DNA, the CDR3 is TGTGCCAGCAGCTTTCAGACGAACACCGGGGAGCTGTTTTTT. This translates into CASSFQTNTGELFF.

This clonotype was observed many times. V is TRBV27 and J is TRBJ1-5; D is uncertain. V was clipped by 6 bases and J by 7 bases, with 13 bases between them. CDR3 length equals 13 residues. Germline CDR1 and CDR2: MNHEY and SMNVEV (reference sequence). This CDR3 is CASSFRREQPQHF. CDR3 in DNA: TGTGCCAGCAGCTTCAGAAGGGAGCAGCCCCAGCATTTT.

The rearrangement uses TRBV4-1 and TRBJ2-1; D uncertain. The CDR3 is 14 residues long. V was shortened by 3 bases and J by 9 bases, with 15 bases between the two germline ends. CDR1 is MGHRA and CDR2 is YSYEKL in the germline V gene. The CDR3 sequence is CASSHEDGLSEQFF. The CDR3 nucleotides are TGCGCCAGCAGCCATGAGGACGGTCTTAGTGAGCAGTTCTTC.

The chain has TRBV18 and TRBJ2-7; TRBD2 aligns across 13 bases. J gave up 2 bases and V 5 bases, and 0 bases lay outside the gene matches. Germline CDR1 and CDR2: KGHSH and LQKENI. The CDR3 is made up of 14 amino acids. The CDR3 reads CASSGTSGTYEQYF. The CDR3 DNA reads as TGTGCCAGCTCAGGGACTAGCGGGACCTACGAGCAGTACTTC.

This clonotype was counted many times. This chain joins TRBV5-1 and TRBJ1-5, with D uncertain. This CDR3 has 13 residues. Germline V CDR1 and CDR2: SGHRS, YFSETQ. The V gene lost 2 bases and the J gene lost 1 base, with 4 bases spanning the gap. The CDR3 sequence: CASSLESNQPQHF. The DNA for the CDR3 is TGCGCCAGCAGCTTAGAAAGCAATCAGCCCCAGCATTTT.

This clonotype was recorded once. One end of the junction does not line up with germline, which may come from a read error. The CDR3 here is CASSPTSGMTYNEHFF. CDR3 sequence (DNA): TGTGCCAGCAGCCCCACTAGCGGAATGACCTACAATGAGCACTTCTTC. The chain combines TRBV2 with TRBJ2-1; 8 bases are a match to TRBD2. The CDR3 runs 16 residues. Germline-derived CDR1 and CDR2 are SNHLY and FYNNEI.

This clonotype was found a few times. The chain carries TRBV15 and TRBJ2-2; D is unresolved. V was pared by 4 bases and J by 1 base, with 13 bases between. CDR1 and CDR2 (germline): LNHNV, YYDKDF (reference sequence). The CDR3 contains 16 residues. Here the CDR3 reads CATSMSTRKNTGELFF. As DNA, the CDR3 is TGTGCCACCAGCATGAGTACAAGAAAGAACACCGGGGAGCTGTTTTTT.

A few counts support this clonotype. The chain uses TRBV5-5 and TRBJ1-5, with D perhaps TRBD1 (6 bases). Looked up from germline, CDR1 is SGHKS and CDR2 is YYEKEE (reference sequence). Trimming stripped 4 bases from V and 0 bases from J, with 14 bases between. This CDR3 is built from 16 residues. The CDR3 here is CASSPSTGNSNQPQHF. The CDR3, as DNA: TGTGCCAGCAGCCCGTCGACAGGAAATAGCAATCAGCCCCAGCATTTT.

In regard to this clonotype: A much larger clone differs by one base, so this may be a read error. The rearrangement uses TRBV4-2 and TRBJ2-1, with D tentatively TRBD2 (6 bases). This CDR3 comprises 15 residues. The germline V gene has CDR1 LGHNA and CDR2 YNFKEQ. V lost 1 base and J 2 bases, leaving 9 bases between the germline ends. The CDR3 reads CASSQVGGTYNEQFF. CDR3 DNA: TGTGCCAGCAGCCAAGTGGGGGGAACCTACAATGAGCAGTTCTTC.

Ten or more counts support this clonotype. The genes are TRBV29-1 and TRBJ2-1; 8 nucleotides agree with TRBD2. The germline gives CDR1 SQVTM, CDR2 ANQGSEA. This CDR3 is 14 amino acids long. J was trimmed by 9 bases and V by 6 bases; bases with no gene match: 13. The CDR3 loop reads CSVDGRAFRSEQFF. CDR3 coding DNA: TGCAGCGTGGACGGGAGGGCCTTTCGAAGTGAGCAGTTCTTC.

The sample holds many counts of this clonotype. The chain employs TRBV29-1 and TRBJ2-5, with D tentatively TRBD1 (5 bases). The germline V gene encodes CDR1 SQVTM and CDR2 ANQGSEA. Between the trimmed V and J ends, which lost 5 bases and 2 bases, there was a span of 15 bases. The CDR3 length is 14 residues. Written as DNA, the CDR3 is TGCAGCGTTCAGGGTAGGATGTCACAAGAGACCCAGTACTTC. Its translation is CSVQGRMSQETQYF.

The rearrangement joins TRBV19 to TRBJ2-7; TRBD1 is a possible D gene (6 bases). This CDR3 has 15 residues. Germline CDR1 is LNHDA and CDR2 is SQIVND (reference sequence). The V end was cut by 7 bases, the J end by 2 bases, with 18 bases between. CDR3 amino acids: CASKKQDSVAYEQYF. Here the CDR3 DNA reads TGTGCCAGTAAAAAACAGGACAGTGTAGCCTACGAGCAGTACTTC.

This clonotype was picked up a small number of times. The chain uses TRBV4-2 and TRBJ2-1; 8 nucleotides agree with TRBD2. The CDR3 contains 17 residues. Germline-derived CDR1 and CDR2 are LGHNA and YNFKEQ. J lost 3 bases, V lost 0 bases, and 7 bases had no gene match. CDR3 in amino acids: CASSQEPSGSNYNEQFF. CDR3 coding DNA: TGTGCCAGCAGCCAAGAACCCAGCGGGAGTAACTACAATGAGCAGTTCTTC.

This clonotype was observed many times. The V gene is TRBV13, the J gene TRBJ2-5; no firm D call. V was cut by 2 bases and J by 1 base, with 5 bases left in between. There are 13 residues in the CDR3. In germline, CDR1 is PRHDT, CDR2 FYEKMQ (reference sequence). This chain's CDR3 is CASSLTIQETQYF. CDR3 nucleotides: TGTGCCAGCAGCTTAACGATCCAAGAGACCCAGTACTTC.